The T cell receptor (beta chain) under discussion was sequenced for a study of T cells in Graves' hyperthyroidism and ophthalmopathy. This clonotype has a count of ten or more. Clinical symptoms, serum thyroxine, TRAb, thyroid ultrasound and orbital computed tomography informed diagnoses. It was RNA transcripts that yielded the amplified TCR beta CDR3 regions. The HTBI set primed first-round TCR CDR3 RT-PCR. A single record per CDR3 protein comes from TCRdb applying MiXCR to the multiplex PCR reads. The sample records under 500,000 distinct CDR3 sequences, about 14% being singletons. The length of the CDR3 is 13 residues. The V and J ends lost 6 bases and 4 bases respectively, with 12 bases between them.

The gene calls are TRBV12-3 or TRBV12-4 and TRBJ1-1, with D uncertain. The sample was blood. The TCR comes from a man aged 50-60 years with Graves' ophthalmopathy. The CDR3 bases are TGTGCCAGCAGCCCGGGAAGGGTCACTGAAGCTTTCTTT. The encoded protein is CASSPGRVTEAFF.